This TCR beta chain was recovered during a study of blood T cell repertoires in COVID-19. V lost 3 bases to trimming and J lost 1 base; unmatched junction nucleotides: 1. Germline V lookup: CDR1 LNHNV, CDR2 YYDKDF (reference sequence). CDR3 length: 14 amino acids. Those who participated ranged in age from roughly 18 to 90 years and resided in some 24 US areas. Data came from immunoSEQ multiplex PCR; TCRdb stores just in-frame clones and leaves some out. The sample comprises approximately 300,000 clones, around 90% of which are singletons, and 3.5% to 5% rests with the top ten. The chain recombines TRBV15 with TRBJ1-2, with TRBD1 matching 8 bases. Sequences were obtained from PBMCs or T cells enriched from blood (not recorded which). The TCR originated in a woman between 18 and 29 years old with acute COVID-19. This CDR3 reads CATSRDRDNYGYTF. In DNA, the CDR3 is TGTGCCACCAGCAGGGACAGGGATAACTATGGCTACACCTTC. Full variable domain (remainder filled in from reference TRBV15 and TRBJ1-2): DAMVIQNPRYQVTQFGKPVTLSCSQTLNHNVMYWYQQKSSQAPKLLFHYYDKDFNNEADTPDNFQSRRPNTSFCFLDIRSPGLGDTAMYLCATSRDRDNYGYTFGSGTRLTVV.